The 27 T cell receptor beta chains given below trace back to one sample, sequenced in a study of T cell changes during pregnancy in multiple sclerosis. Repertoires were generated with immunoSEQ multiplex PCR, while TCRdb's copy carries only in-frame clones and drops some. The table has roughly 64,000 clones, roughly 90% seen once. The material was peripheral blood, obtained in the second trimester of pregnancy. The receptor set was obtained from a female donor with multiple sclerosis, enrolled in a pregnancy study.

In DNA form, the CDR3 reads TGTGCCAGCACCCCAACGGGACTTAAACAGTTCTTC. This gives the protein CASTPTGLKQFF. This chain links TRBV2 with TRBJ2-1, with TRBD2 as a possible D gene (6 bases). Germline loops: CDR1 SNHLY, CDR2 FYNNEI. The CDR3 extends over 12 amino acids. The V end lost 7 bases, the J end lost 13 bases, and 17 bases lay between the germline ends.

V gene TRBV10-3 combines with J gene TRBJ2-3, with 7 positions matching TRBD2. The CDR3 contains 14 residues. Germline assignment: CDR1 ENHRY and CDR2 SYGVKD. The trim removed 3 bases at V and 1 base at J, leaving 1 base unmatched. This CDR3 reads CAISDGGGTDTQYF. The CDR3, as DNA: TGTGCCATCAGTGATGGGGGGGGCACAGATACGCAGTATTTT.

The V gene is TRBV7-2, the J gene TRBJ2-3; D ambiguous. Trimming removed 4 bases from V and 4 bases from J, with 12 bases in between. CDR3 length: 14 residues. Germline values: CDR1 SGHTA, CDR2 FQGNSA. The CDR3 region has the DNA TGTGCCAGCAGCTCTCTCTATCGTTCAGATACGCAGTATTTT. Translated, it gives CASSSLYRSDTQYF.

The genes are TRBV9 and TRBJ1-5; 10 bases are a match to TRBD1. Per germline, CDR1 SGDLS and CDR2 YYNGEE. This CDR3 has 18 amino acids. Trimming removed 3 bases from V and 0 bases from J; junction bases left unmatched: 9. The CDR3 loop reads CASSDGTGVRYSNQPQHF. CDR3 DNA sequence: TGTGCCAGCAGCGATGGGACAGGGGTTCGATATAGCAATCAGCCCCAGCATTTT. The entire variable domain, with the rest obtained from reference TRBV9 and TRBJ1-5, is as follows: DSGVTQTPKHLITATGQRVTLRCSPRSGDLSVYWYQQSLDQGLQFLIQYYNGEERAKGNILERFSAQQFPDLHSELNLSSLELGDSALYFCASSDGTGVRYSNQPQHFGDGTRLSIL.

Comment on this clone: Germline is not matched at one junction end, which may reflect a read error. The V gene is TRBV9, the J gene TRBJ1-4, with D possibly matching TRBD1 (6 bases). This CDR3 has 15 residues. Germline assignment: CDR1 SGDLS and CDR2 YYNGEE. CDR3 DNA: TGTGCCAGCAGCGTATCGGGAAGGGGGAATGAAAAATTGTTTTTT. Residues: CASSVSGRGNEKLFF.

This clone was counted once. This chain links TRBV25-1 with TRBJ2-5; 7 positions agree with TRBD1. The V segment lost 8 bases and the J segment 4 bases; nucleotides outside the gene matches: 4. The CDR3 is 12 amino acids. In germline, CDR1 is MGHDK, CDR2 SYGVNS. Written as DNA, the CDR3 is TGTGCCAGCCTCGGACAGGCAGAGACCCAGTACTTC. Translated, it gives CASLGQAETQYF.

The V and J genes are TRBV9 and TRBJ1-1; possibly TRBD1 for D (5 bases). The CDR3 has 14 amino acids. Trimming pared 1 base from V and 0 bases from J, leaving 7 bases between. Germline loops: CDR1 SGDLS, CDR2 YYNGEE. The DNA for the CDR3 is TGTGCCAGCAGCGTACAGGGAATGAACACTGAAGCTTTCTTT. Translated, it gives CASSVQGMNTEAFF. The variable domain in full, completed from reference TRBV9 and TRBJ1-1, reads DSGVTQTPKHLITATGQRVTLRCSPRSGDLSVYWYQQSLDQGLQFLIQYYNGEERAKGNILERFSAQQFPDLHSELNLSSLELGDSALYFCASSVQGMNTEAFFGQGTRLTVV.

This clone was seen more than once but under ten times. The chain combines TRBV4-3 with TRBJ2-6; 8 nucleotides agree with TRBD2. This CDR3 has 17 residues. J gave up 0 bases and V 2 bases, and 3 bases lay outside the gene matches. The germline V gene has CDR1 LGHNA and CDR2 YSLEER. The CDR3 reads CASSQSGGASGANVLTF. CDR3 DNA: TGCGCCAGCAGCCAATCCGGGGGGGCCTCTGGGGCCAACGTCCTGACTTTC.

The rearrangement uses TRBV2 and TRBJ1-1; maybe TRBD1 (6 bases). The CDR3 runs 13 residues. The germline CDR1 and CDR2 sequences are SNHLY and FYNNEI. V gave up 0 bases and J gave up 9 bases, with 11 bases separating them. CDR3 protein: CASSEATGTKAFF. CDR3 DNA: TGTGCCAGCAGTGAAGCAACAGGGACAAAAGCTTTCTTT.

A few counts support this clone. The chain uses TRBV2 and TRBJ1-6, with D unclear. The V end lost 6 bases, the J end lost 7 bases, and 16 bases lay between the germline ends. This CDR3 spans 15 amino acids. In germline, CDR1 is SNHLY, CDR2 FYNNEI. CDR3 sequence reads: CASSPYTPPNSPLHF. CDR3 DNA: TGTGCCAGCAGCCCGTACACCCCCCCGAATTCACCCCTCCACTTT.

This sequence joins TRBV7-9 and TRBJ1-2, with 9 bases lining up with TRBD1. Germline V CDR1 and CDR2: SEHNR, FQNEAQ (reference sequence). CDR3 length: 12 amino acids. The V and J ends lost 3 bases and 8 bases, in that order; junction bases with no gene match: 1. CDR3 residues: CASSLDRGGYTF. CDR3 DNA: TGTGCCAGCAGCTTGGACAGGGGAGGCTACACCTTC.

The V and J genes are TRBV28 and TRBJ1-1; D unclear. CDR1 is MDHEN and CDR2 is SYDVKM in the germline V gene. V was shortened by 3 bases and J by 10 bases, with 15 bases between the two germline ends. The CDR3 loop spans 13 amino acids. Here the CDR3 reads CASSFSAILGAFF. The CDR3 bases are TGTGCCAGCAGTTTTTCGGCAATTCTAGGAGCTTTCTTT. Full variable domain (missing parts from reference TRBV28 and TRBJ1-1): DVKVTQSSRYLVKRTGEKVFLECVQDMDHENMFWYRQDPGLGLRLIYFSYDVKMKEKGDIPEGYSVSREKKERFSLILESASTNQTSMYLCASSFSAILGAFFGQGTRLTVV.

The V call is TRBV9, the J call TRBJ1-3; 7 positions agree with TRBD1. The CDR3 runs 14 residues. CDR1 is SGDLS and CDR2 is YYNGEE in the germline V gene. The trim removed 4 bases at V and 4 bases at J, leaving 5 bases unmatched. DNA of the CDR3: TGTGCCAGCAGCCCGACAGGGCCCGGAAACACCATATATTTT. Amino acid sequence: CASSPTGPGNTIYF.

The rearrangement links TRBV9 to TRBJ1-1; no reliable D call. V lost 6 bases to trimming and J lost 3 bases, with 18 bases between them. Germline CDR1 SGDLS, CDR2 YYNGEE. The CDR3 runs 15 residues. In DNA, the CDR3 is TGTGCCAGCAATCGATCAGAAGAGGTGGACACTGAAGCTTTCTTT. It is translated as CASNRSEEVDTEAFF.

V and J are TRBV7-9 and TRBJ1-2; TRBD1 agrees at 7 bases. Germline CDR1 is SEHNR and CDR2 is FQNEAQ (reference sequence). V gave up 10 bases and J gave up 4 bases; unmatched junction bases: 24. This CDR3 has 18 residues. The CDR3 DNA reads TGTGCCATCATCCGTAGCCATCCTGGGACAGCGGCTTTCTATGGCTACACCTTC. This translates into CAIIRSHPGTAAFYGYTF.

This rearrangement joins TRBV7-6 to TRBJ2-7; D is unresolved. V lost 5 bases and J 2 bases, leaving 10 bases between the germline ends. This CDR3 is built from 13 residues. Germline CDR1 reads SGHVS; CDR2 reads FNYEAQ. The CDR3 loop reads CASSHGFAYEQYF. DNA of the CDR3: TGTGCCAGCAGCCACGGGTTCGCCTACGAGCAGTACTTC.

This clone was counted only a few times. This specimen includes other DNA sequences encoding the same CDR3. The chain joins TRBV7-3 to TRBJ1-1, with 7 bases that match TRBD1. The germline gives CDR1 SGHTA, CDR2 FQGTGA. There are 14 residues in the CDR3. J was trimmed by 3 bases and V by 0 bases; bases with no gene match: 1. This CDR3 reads CASSLTGGDTEAFF. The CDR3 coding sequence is TGTGCCAGCAGCTTAACAGGGGGCGACACTGAAGCTTTCTTT.

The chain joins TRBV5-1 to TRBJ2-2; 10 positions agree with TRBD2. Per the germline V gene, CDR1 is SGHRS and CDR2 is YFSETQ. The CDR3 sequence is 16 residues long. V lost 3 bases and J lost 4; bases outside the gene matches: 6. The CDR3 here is CASSSGTSAATGELFF. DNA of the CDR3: TGCGCCAGCAGCTCAGGGACTAGCGCCGCCACCGGGGAGCTGTTTTTT.

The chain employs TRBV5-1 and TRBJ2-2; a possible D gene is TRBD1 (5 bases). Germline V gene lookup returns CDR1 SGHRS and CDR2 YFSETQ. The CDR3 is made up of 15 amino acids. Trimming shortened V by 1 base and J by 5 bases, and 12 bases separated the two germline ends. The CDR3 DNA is TGCGCCAGCAGCTTGCTAGGCAGGGTAACCGGGGAGCTGTTTTTT. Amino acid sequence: CASSLLGRVTGELFF.

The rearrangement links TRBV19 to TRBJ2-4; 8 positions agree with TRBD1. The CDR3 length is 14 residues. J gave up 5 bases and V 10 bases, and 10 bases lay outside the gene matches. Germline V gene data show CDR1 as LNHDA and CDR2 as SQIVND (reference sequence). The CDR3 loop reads CATKTGQGENIQYF. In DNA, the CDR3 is TGTGCCACTAAAACCGGACAGGGAGAAAACATTCAGTACTTC. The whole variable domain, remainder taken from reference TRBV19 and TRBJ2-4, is DGGITQSPKYLFRKEGQNVTLSCEQNLNHDAMYWYRQDPGQGLRLIYYSQIVNDFQKGDIAEGYSVSREKKESFPLTVTSAQKNPTAFYLCATKTGQGENIQYFGAGTRLSVL.

This chain's CDR3 is CASSLGPPGSSGNEQFF. CDR3 nucleotide sequence: TGCGCCAGCAGCTTGGGGCCCCCAGGGTCTTCAGGCAATGAGCAGTTCTTC. The chain has TRBV5-1 and TRBJ2-1; D possibly corresponds to TRBD1 (5 bases). Trimming took off 0 bases at V and 6 bases at J, with 19 bases between the two ends. Germline CDR1 SGHRS, CDR2 YFSETQ. The CDR3 sequence is 17 residues long.

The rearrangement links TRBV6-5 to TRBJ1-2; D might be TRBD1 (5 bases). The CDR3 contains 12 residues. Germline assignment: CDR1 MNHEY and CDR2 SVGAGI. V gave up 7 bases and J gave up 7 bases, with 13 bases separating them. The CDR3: CASTTRGGGYTF. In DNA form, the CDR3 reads TGTGCCAGCACCACCCGGGGGGGTGGCTACACCTTC.

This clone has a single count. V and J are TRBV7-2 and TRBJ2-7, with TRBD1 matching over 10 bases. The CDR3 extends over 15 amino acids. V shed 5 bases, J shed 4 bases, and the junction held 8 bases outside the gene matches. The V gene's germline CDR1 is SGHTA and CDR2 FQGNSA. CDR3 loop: CASSLRGQGSYEQYF. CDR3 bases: TGTGCCAGCAGCCTCCGGGGACAGGGGTCGTACGAGCAGTACTTC. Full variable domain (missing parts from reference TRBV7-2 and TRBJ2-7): GAGVSQSPSNKVTEKGKDVELRCDPISGHTALYWYRQSLGQGLEFLIYFQGNSAPDKSGLPSDRFSAERTGGSVSTLTIQRTQQEDSAVYLCASSLRGQGSYEQYFGPGTRLTVT.

CDR3 amino acids: CASSFSGGHQPQHF. In nucleotides, the CDR3 is TGCGCCAGCAGCTTCTCAGGGGGCCATCAGCCCCAGCATTTT. This chain connects TRBV5-1 to TRBJ1-5; 8 bases map to TRBD1. This CDR3 has 14 residues. Germline loops: CDR1 SGHRS, CDR2 YFSETQ. Trimming cost V 2 bases and J 5 bases; bases outside gene matches: 3.

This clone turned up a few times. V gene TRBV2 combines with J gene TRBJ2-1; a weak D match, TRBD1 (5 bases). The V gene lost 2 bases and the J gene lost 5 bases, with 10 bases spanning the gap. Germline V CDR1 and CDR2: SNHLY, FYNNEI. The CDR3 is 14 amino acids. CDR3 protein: CASSERGPNNEQFF. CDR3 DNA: TGTGCCAGCAGTGAAAGGGGTCCCAACAATGAGCAGTTCTTC.

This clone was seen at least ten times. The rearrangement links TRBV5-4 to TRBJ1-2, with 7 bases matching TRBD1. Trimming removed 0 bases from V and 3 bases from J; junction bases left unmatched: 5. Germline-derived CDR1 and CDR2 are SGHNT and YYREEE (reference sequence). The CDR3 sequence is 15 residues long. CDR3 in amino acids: CASSLETGSYYGYTF. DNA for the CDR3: TGTGCCAGCAGCTTGGAGACAGGGAGTTACTATGGCTACACCTTC. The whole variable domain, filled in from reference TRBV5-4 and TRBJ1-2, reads ETGVTQSPTHLIKTRGQQVTLRCSSQSGHNTVSWYQQALGQGPQFIFQYYREEENGRGNFPPRFSGLQFPNYSSELNVNALELDDSALYLCASSLETGSYYGYTFGSGTRLTVV.

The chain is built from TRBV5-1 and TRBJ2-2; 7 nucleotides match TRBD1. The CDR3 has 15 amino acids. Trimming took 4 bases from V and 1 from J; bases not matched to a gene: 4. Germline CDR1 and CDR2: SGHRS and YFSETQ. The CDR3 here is CASSARQGNTGELFF. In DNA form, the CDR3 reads TGCGCCAGCAGCGCCCGACAGGGGAACACCGGGGAGCTGTTTTTT.